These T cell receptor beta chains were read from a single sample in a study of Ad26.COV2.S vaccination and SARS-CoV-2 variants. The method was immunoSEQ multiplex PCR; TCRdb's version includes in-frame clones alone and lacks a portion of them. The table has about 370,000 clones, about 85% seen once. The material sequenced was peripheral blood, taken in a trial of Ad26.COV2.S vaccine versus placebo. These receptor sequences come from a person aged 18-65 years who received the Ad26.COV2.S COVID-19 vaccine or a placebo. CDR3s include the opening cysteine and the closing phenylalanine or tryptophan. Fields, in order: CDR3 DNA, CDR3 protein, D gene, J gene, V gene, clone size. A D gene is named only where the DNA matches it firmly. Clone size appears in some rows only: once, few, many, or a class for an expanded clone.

CDR3nt: TGTGCCAGCAGCTTACGGGTGATGGGGGGCGCTTACGAGCAGTACTTC; CDR3aa: CASSLRVMGGAYEQYF; d_gene: NA; j_gene: TRBJ2-7; v_gene: TRBV7-2; abundance: NA
CDR3nt: TGTGCCACCAGTGACCCGAATACAGGGAGAGCTTTCTTT; CDR3aa: CATSDPNTGRAFF; d_gene: NA; j_gene: TRBJ1-1; v_gene: TRBV24-1; abundance: NA
CDR3nt: TGCGCCAGCAGCTCTACAGACAGGGACAATGAGCAGTTCTTC; CDR3aa: CASSSTDRDNEQFF; d_gene: TRBD1; j_gene: TRBJ2-1; v_gene: TRBV5-1; abundance: NA
CDR3nt: TGTGCCACCAGTGATTCTTCAGGGGGCGCCTCTAATGAGCAGTTCTTC; CDR3aa: CATSDSSGGASNEQFF; d_gene: TRBD1; j_gene: TRBJ2-1; v_gene: TRBV24-1; abundance: few
CDR3nt: TGTGCCAGTAAGTCAGATTCAGGGAGCTATGGCTACACCTTC; CDR3aa: CASKSDSGSYGYTF; d_gene: NA; j_gene: TRBJ1-2; v_gene: TRBV2; abundance: NA
CDR3nt: TGTGCCAGCAGACGACTAGCGGGGGGAATGAACACCGGGGAGCTGTTTTTT; CDR3aa: CASRRLAGGMNTGELFF; d_gene: TRBD2; j_gene: TRBJ2-2; v_gene: TRBV27; abundance: NA
CDR3nt: TGTGCCAGCAGTGGGGAGAGCACAGATACGCAGTATTTT; CDR3aa: CASSGESTDTQYF; d_gene: NA; j_gene: TRBJ2-3; v_gene: TRBV2; abundance: NA
CDR3nt: TGTGCCTCTGGCCGGGACTTATTCTACGAGCAGTACTTC; CDR3aa: CASGRDLFYEQYF; d_gene: NA; j_gene: TRBJ2-7; v_gene: TRBV6-5; abundance: NA
CDR3nt: TGCAGTGCTAGTCTGGGCCCAGATACGCAGTATTTT; CDR3aa: CSASLGPDTQYF; d_gene: NA; j_gene: TRBJ2-3; v_gene: TRBV20-1; abundance: NA
CDR3nt: TGTGCCAGCAGCTCAGGGGGAGGGCCGGACAGGGCGTTAGATACGCAGTATTTT; CDR3aa: CASSSGGGPDRALDTQYF; d_gene: NA; j_gene: TRBJ2-3; v_gene: TRBV5-6; abundance: NA
CDR3nt: TGCGCCAGCAGCCTGGAGGGGAATCCCCAAGAGACCCAGTACTTC; CDR3aa: CASSLEGNPQETQYF; d_gene: NA; j_gene: TRBJ2-5; v_gene: TRBV5-1; abundance: NA
CDR3nt: TGTGCCAGCAGCCCCGAGGGGCGTGGCTACACCTTC; CDR3aa: CASSPEGRGYTF; d_gene: NA; j_gene: TRBJ1-2; v_gene: TRBV5-4; abundance: NA
CDR3nt: TGTGCCAGCAGCTTAGGGGGTACGGGGCCTTACGAGCAGTACTTC; CDR3aa: CASSLGGTGPYEQYF; d_gene: NA; j_gene: TRBJ2-7; v_gene: TRBV11-2; abundance: NA
CDR3nt: TGTGCCATCAGTGAGTCAGGGACAGGGGTTGGAAATTCACCCCTCCACTTT; CDR3aa: CAISESGTGVGNSPLHF; d_gene: TRBD1; j_gene: TRBJ1-6; v_gene: TRBV10-3; abundance: few
CDR3nt: TGCAGTGCTAGAACTGGAAACACCATATATTTT; CDR3aa: CSARTGNTIYF; d_gene: NA; j_gene: TRBJ1-3; v_gene: TRBV20-1; abundance: NA
CDR3nt: TGCGCCAGCAGCTCCTCCGAAAGGGACACTGAAGCTTTCTTT; CDR3aa: CASSSSERDTEAFF; d_gene: NA; j_gene: TRBJ1-1; v_gene: TRBV5-1; abundance: once
CDR3nt: TGCGCCAGCAGCCAAGACCGGGACAGGGGGGCTGAAGCTTTCTTT; CDR3aa: CASSQDRDRGAEAFF; d_gene: TRBD1; j_gene: TRBJ1-1; v_gene: TRBV4-3; abundance: once
CDR3nt: TGCGCCAGCAGTGAGGGTCCGTTCGGGGAGCAGTTCTTC; CDR3aa: CASSEGPFGEQFF; d_gene: NA; j_gene: TRBJ2-1; v_gene: TRBV10-1; abundance: NA
CDR3nt: TGTGCCACCAGTTTCGGGGGGGTTTACAATGAGCAGTTCTTC; CDR3aa: CATSFGGVYNEQFF; d_gene: TRBD2; j_gene: TRBJ2-1; v_gene: TRBV2; abundance: once
CDR3nt: TGTGCCAGCTCACGACCAGGGACAGGGAACACTGAAGCTTTCTTT; CDR3aa: CASSRPGTGNTEAFF; d_gene: TRBD1; j_gene: TRBJ1-1; v_gene: TRBV18; abundance: NA
CDR3nt: TGTGCCACCAGCAGGCTTACAGGGGTTTGGAACACCGGGGAGCTGTTTTTT; CDR3aa: CATSRLTGVWNTGELFF; d_gene: TRBD1; j_gene: TRBJ2-2; v_gene: TRBV15; abundance: NA
CDR3nt: TGTGCCAGCAGCTTACCAGCCAGGAATGAGCAGTTCTTC; CDR3aa: CASSLPARNEQFF; d_gene: NA; j_gene: TRBJ2-1; v_gene: TRBV7-9; abundance: NA
CDR3nt: TGTGCCAGCAGCTTGCTTTCCCAGGCAACAGATACGCAGTATTTT; CDR3aa: CASSLLSQATDTQYF; d_gene: NA; j_gene: TRBJ2-3; v_gene: TRBV5-6; abundance: NA
CDR3nt: TGTGCCAGCAGCTTCCAGACCTATTCACCCCTCCACTTT; CDR3aa: CASSFQTYSPLHF; d_gene: NA; j_gene: TRBJ1-6; v_gene: TRBV7-2; abundance: NA
CDR3nt: TGTGCCAGCAGACAGGGGATGAACACTGAAGCTTTCTTT; CDR3aa: CASRQGMNTEAFF; d_gene: TRBD1; j_gene: TRBJ1-1; v_gene: TRBV2; abundance: NA
CDR3nt: TGTGCCAGCAGCTTAACGCCATCGACGGAAGAGACCCAGTACTTC; CDR3aa: CASSLTPSTEETQYF; d_gene: NA; j_gene: TRBJ2-5; v_gene: TRBV5-4; abundance: NA
CDR3nt: TGCGCCAGCAGCCTAGACCGTAGGGGAAACACCATATATTTT; CDR3aa: CASSLDRRGNTIYF; d_gene: NA; j_gene: TRBJ1-3; v_gene: TRBV4-1; abundance: NA
CDR3nt: TGTGCCACCAGCAGAGAGCGCAATCAGCCCCAGCATTTT; CDR3aa: CATSRERNQPQHF; d_gene: NA; j_gene: TRBJ1-5; v_gene: TRBV15; abundance: NA
CDR3nt: TGTGCCAGCAGTTTATACCTGGAAGGGACTGAAGCTTTCTTT; CDR3aa: CASSLYLEGTEAFF; d_gene: NA; j_gene: TRBJ1-1; v_gene: TRBV27; abundance: NA
CDR3nt: TGCGCCAGCAGCTCGACTACAGGGGCCACTGAAGCTTTCTTT; CDR3aa: CASSSTTGATEAFF; d_gene: TRBD1; j_gene: TRBJ1-1; v_gene: TRBV5-1; abundance: NA
CDR3nt: TGCGCCAGCAGCTTGGAGGGTGGCAATCAGCCCCAGCATTTT; CDR3aa: CASSLEGGNQPQHF; d_gene: NA; j_gene: TRBJ1-5; v_gene: TRBV5-1; abundance: NA
CDR3nt: TGCAGTGCTAGTGGGCGGGGCAGCAAGATTCTAGAGACCCAGTACTTC; CDR3aa: CSASGRGSKILETQYF; d_gene: NA; j_gene: TRBJ2-5; v_gene: TRBV20-1; abundance: NA
CDR3nt: TGTGCCAGCAGTGACTCCACTAGCGGGGGCAACGAGCAGTACTTC; CDR3aa: CASSDSTSGGNEQYF; d_gene: TRBD2; j_gene: TRBJ2-7; v_gene: TRBV6-4; abundance: NA
CDR3nt: TGTGCCAGCAGCCAAGAGGGCTCTAATTCACCCCTCCACTTT; CDR3aa: CASSQEGSNSPLHF; d_gene: NA; j_gene: TRBJ1-6; v_gene: TRBV3-1/TRBV3-2; abundance: NA
CDR3nt: TGTGCCAGCAGCCAAGCATGGGGGATCGGACGAACCCCTGAAGCTTTCTTT; CDR3aa: CASSQAWGIGRTPEAFF; d_gene: NA; j_gene: TRBJ1-1; v_gene: TRBV14; abundance: NA
CDR3nt: TGTGCCAGCAGCTACCGGGACAGGCCTTTCCACTATGGCTACACCTTC; CDR3aa: CASSYRDRPFHYGYTF; d_gene: TRBD1; j_gene: TRBJ1-2; v_gene: TRBV5-6; abundance: NA
CDR3nt: TGTGCCAGCAGCCGCATAACAGGGGGCGACACTGAAGCTTTCTTT; CDR3aa: CASSRITGGDTEAFF; d_gene: TRBD1; j_gene: TRBJ1-1; v_gene: TRBV6-2/TRBV6-3; abundance: NA
CDR3nt: TGTGCCAGCAGCCAGTCCCTATCGGATACGCAGTATTTT; CDR3aa: CASSQSLSDTQYF; d_gene: NA; j_gene: TRBJ2-3; v_gene: TRBV7-2; abundance: NA
CDR3nt: TGCGCCAGCAGCTTGGGGCCGGCATCTACTGAAGCTTTCTTT; CDR3aa: CASSLGPASTEAFF; d_gene: NA; j_gene: TRBJ1-1; v_gene: TRBV5-1; abundance: NA
CDR3nt: TGTGCCAGCAGTTTTATTAGCGGAAACACCATATATTTT; CDR3aa: CASSFISGNTIYF; d_gene: NA; j_gene: TRBJ1-3; v_gene: TRBV27; abundance: few
CDR3nt: TGCGCCAGCAGCTCGGAGGGGACAGTACCTTCTGGAAACACCATATATTTT; CDR3aa: CASSSEGTVPSGNTIYF; d_gene: TRBD1; j_gene: TRBJ1-3; v_gene: TRBV5-1; abundance: NA
CDR3nt: TGTGCCAGTAGTACCCCCCGGGGGGGGATAAGCACAGATACGCAGTATTTT; CDR3aa: CASSTPRGGISTDTQYF; d_gene: TRBD2; j_gene: TRBJ2-3; v_gene: TRBV19; abundance: NA
CDR3nt: TGTGCCAGCAGCTTCTATCGTTTATTCTCTGGAAACACCATATATTTT; CDR3aa: CASSFYRLFSGNTIYF; d_gene: NA; j_gene: TRBJ1-3; v_gene: TRBV5-8; abundance: NA
CDR3nt: TGCGCCAGCAGCCCCGGGACAAGCTCCTACAATGAGCAGTTCTTC; CDR3aa: CASSPGTSSYNEQFF; d_gene: NA; j_gene: TRBJ2-1; v_gene: TRBV5-1; abundance: NA
CDR3nt: TGTGCCTGGAGTGTTACGTACAGCCCGAACACTGAAGCTTTCTTT; CDR3aa: CAWSVTYSPNTEAFF; d_gene: NA; j_gene: TRBJ1-1; v_gene: TRBV30; abundance: NA
CDR3nt: TGTGCCAGCAGCGTGCTGACTAGTCTTGAGCAGTTCTTC; CDR3aa: CASSVLTSLEQFF; d_gene: NA; j_gene: TRBJ2-1; v_gene: TRBV9; abundance: NA
CDR3nt: TGTGCCACCAGCAAACTAGGAAACACTGAAGCTTTCTTT; CDR3aa: CATSKLGNTEAFF; d_gene: NA; j_gene: TRBJ1-1; v_gene: TRBV15; abundance: NA
CDR3nt: TGTGCCAGCAGTCTAGCGGGGCAGGGGGATACGCAGTATTTT; CDR3aa: CASSLAGQGDTQYF; d_gene: TRBD2; j_gene: TRBJ2-3; v_gene: TRBV27; abundance: NA
CDR3nt: TGTGCCAGCCGCTGGGACAGGGGGTCGAATGAGCAGTTCTTC; CDR3aa: CASRWDRGSNEQFF; d_gene: TRBD1; j_gene: TRBJ2-1; v_gene: TRBV5-4; abundance: NA
CDR3nt: TGCGCCAGCAGCCAAGTACAGGGACTCTACGAGCAGTACTTC; CDR3aa: CASSQVQGLYEQYF; d_gene: NA; j_gene: TRBJ2-7; v_gene: TRBV4-1; abundance: NA
CDR3nt: TGTGCCAGCAGTGGGGACGGAACGAACTATGGCTACACCTTC; CDR3aa: CASSGDGTNYGYTF; d_gene: NA; j_gene: TRBJ1-2; v_gene: TRBV2; abundance: NA
CDR3nt: TGTGCCAGCAGCAGACAGGGGGCACCGAGAGAATCCTACGAGCAGTACTTC; CDR3aa: CASSRQGAPRESYEQYF; d_gene: TRBD1; j_gene: TRBJ2-7; v_gene: TRBV13; abundance: NA
CDR3nt: TGTGCCAGTACCTTACTCGTTAGCAATCAGCCCCAGCATTTT; CDR3aa: CASTLLVSNQPQHF; d_gene: NA; j_gene: TRBJ1-5; v_gene: TRBV19; abundance: NA
CDR3nt: TGTGCCAGCAGCTTGGTTTCCAGCAAAGAGACCCAGTACTTC; CDR3aa: CASSLVSSKETQYF; d_gene: NA; j_gene: TRBJ2-5; v_gene: TRBV5-4; abundance: NA
CDR3nt: TGTGCCAGCTCACCGGTCCCTAGCGCTTCTGGGGCCAACGTCCTGACTTTC; CDR3aa: CASSPVPSASGANVLTF; d_gene: NA; j_gene: TRBJ2-6; v_gene: TRBV18; abundance: NA